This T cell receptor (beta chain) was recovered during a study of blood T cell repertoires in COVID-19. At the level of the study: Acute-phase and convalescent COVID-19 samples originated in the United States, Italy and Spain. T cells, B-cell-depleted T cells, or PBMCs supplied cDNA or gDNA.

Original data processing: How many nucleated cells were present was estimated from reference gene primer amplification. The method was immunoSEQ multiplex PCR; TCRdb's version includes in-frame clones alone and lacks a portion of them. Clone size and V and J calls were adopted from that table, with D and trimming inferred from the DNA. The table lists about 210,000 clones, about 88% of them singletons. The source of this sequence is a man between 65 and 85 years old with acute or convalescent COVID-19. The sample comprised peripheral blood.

CDR3 residues: CASSQDPADPWREKLFF. The CDR3 DNA reads TGCGCCAGCAGCCAAGATCCGGCGGACCCATGGAGGGAAAAACTGTTTTTT. The rearrangement joins TRBV4-1 to TRBJ1-4; D remains ambiguous. Germline assignment: CDR1 MGHRA and CDR2 YSYEKL. V dropped 0 bases and J dropped 8 bases, with 19 bases sitting between them. The CDR3 has 17 amino acids.